The entry below describes one TCR beta chain. This CDR3 comprises 16 residues. V was clipped by 6 bases and J by 0 bases; unmatched bases: 10. Germline CDR1 and CDR2: SQVTM and ANQGSEA. This entry is derived from a study of T cells after yellow fever vaccination. TCRdb re-called the 5' RACE reads through MiXCR, storing one row per CDR3 protein. The sample carries 100,000 to 150,000 distinct CDR3 sequences, under 9% recorded once. The TCR was taken from a man younger than 35 who received the YFV17D yellow fever vaccine. This rearrangement joins TRBV29-1 to TRBJ2-3; 9 bases align to TRBD2. The sample was CD8+ T cells sorted from PBMCs, taken on the day of the yellow fever booster vaccination. CDR3 residues: CSVATVAGESTDTQYF. For the CDR3, the DNA is TGCAGCGTCGCAACCGTAGCGGGGGAAAGCACAGATACGCAGTATTTT.